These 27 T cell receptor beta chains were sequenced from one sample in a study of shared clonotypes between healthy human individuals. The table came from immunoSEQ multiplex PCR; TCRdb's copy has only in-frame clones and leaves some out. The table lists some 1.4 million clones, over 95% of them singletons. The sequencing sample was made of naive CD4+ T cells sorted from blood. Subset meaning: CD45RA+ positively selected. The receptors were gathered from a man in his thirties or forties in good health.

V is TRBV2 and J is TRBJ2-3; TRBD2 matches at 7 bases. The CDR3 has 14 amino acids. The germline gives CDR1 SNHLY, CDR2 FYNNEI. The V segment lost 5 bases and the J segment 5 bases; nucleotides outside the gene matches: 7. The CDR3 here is CASSPRLAIDTQYF. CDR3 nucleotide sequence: TGTGCCAGCAGTCCGAGACTAGCTATAGATACGCAGTATTTT.

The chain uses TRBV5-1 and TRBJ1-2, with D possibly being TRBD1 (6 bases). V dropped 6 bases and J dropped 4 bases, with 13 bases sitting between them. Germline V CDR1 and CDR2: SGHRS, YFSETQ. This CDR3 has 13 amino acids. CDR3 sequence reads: CASNAGVSYGYTF. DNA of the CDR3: TGCGCCAGCAACGCAGGGGTGTCCTATGGCTACACCTTC.

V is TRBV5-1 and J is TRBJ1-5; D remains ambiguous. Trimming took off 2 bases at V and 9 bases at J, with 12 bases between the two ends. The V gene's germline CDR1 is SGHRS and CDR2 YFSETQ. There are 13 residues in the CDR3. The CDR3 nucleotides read TGCGCCAGCAGCTTCGACGCCGGAGGGCCCCAGCATTTT. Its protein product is CASSFDAGGPQHF.

The CDR3 DNA follows: TGTGCCAGCAGACCGATCACACTAGCGGGTGCGACCCAGTACTTC. Encoded protein: CASRPITLAGATQYF. This chain links TRBV6-5 with TRBJ2-5, with TRBD2 identical over 9 bases. The CDR3 spans 15 residues. CDR1 MNHEY and CDR2 SVGAGI come from the germline V gene. Trimming cost V 6 bases and J 7 bases; bases outside gene matches: 12.

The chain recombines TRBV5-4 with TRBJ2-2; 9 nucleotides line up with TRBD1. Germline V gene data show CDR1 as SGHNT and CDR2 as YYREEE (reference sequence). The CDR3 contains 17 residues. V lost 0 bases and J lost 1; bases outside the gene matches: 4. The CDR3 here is CASSLGPGQGNTGELFF. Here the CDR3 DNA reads TGTGCCAGCAGCTTGGGGCCGGGACAGGGGAACACCGGGGAGCTGTTTTTT.

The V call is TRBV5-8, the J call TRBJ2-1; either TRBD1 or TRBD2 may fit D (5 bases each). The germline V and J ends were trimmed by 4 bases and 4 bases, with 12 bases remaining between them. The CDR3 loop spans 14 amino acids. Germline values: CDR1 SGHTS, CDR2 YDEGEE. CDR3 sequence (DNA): TGTGCCAGCAGCCCCCGGGACGGATACAATGAGCAGTTCTTC. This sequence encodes CASSPRDGYNEQFF.

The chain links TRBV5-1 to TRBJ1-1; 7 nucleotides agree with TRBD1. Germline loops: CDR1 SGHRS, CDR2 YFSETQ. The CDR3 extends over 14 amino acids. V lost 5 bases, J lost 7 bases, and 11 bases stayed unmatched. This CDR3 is CASRRAGGASEAFF. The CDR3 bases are TGCGCCAGCAGGCGAGCAGGGGGAGCGAGTGAAGCTTTCTTT. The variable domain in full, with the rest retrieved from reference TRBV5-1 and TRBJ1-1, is KAGVTQTPRYLIKTRGQQVTLSCSPISGHRSVSWYQQTPGQGLQFLFEYFSETQRNKGNFPGRFSGRQFSNSRSEMNVSTLELGDSALYLCASRRAGGASEAFFGQGTRLTVV.

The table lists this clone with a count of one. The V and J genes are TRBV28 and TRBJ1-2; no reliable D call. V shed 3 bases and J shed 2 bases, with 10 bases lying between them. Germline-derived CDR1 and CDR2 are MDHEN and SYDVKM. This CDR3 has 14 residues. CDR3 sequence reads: CASSFRLGNYGYTF. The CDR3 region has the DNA TGTGCCAGCAGTTTCCGTTTGGGGAACTATGGCTACACCTTC.

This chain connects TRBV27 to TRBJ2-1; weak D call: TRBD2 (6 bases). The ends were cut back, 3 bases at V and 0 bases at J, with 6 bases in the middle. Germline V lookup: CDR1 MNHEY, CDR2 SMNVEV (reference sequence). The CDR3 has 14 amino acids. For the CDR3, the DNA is TGTGCCAGCAGTTTCGGGAGCTCCTACAATGAGCAGTTCTTC. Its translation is CASSFGSSYNEQFF.

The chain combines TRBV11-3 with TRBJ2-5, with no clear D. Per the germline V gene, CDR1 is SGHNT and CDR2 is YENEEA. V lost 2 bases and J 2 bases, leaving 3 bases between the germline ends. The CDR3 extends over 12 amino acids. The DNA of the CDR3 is TGTGCCAGCAGCTTAAATCAAGAGACCCAGTACTTC. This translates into CASSLNQETQYF.

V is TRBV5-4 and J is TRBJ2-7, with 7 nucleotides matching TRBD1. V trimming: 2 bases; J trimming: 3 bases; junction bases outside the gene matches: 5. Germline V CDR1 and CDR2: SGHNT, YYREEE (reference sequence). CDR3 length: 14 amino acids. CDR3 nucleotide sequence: TGTGCCAGCAGCTTACCGGACAGGAGCTACGAGCAGTACTTC. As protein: CASSLPDRSYEQYF.

This CDR3 reads CASTGHSSSGANVLTF. CDR3 bases: TGTGCCAGTACCGGACACTCAAGCTCTGGGGCCAACGTCCTGACTTTC. The chain joins TRBV19 to TRBJ2-6; D perhaps matches TRBD1 (5 bases). The CDR3 totals 16 residues. V was pared by 7 bases and J by 0 bases, with 13 bases between. Germline V gives CDR1 LNHDA, CDR2 SQIVND (reference sequence).

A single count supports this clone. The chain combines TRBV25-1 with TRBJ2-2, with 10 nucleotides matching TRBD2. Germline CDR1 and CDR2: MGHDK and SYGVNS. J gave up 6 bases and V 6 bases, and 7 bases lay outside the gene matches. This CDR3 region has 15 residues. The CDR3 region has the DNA TGTGCCAGCAGACTAGCGGGACTAGTACCCGGGGAGCTGTTTTTT. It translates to CASRLAGLVPGELFF.

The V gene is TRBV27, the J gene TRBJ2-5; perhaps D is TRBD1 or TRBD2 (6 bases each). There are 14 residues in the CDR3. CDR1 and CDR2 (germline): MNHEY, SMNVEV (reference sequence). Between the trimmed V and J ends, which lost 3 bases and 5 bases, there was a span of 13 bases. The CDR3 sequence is CASSFRGAGETQYF. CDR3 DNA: TGTGCCAGCAGTTTCAGGGGCGCGGGGGAGACCCAGTACTTC.

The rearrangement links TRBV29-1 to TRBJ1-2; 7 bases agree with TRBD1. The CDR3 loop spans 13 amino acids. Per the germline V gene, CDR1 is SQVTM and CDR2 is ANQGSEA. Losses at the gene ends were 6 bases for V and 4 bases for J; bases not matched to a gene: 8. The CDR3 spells CSVQGQASYGYTF. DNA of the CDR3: TGCAGCGTCCAAGGACAGGCTAGCTATGGCTACACCTTC. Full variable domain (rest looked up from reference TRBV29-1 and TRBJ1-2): SAVISQKPSRDICQRGTSLTIQCQVDSQVTMMFWYRQQPGQSLTLIATANQGSEATYESGFVIDKFPISRPNLTFSTLTVSNMSPEDSSIYLCSVQGQASYGYTFGSGTRLTVV.

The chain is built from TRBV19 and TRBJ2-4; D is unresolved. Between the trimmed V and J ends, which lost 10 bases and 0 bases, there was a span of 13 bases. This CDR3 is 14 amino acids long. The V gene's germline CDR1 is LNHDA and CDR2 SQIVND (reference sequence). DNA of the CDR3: TGTGCCACTGGATTGGGTGGAGCCAAAAACATTCAGTACTTC. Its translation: CATGLGGAKNIQYF.

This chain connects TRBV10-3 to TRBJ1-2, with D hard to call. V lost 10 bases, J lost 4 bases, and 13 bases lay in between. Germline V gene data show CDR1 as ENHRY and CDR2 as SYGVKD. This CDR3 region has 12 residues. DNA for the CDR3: TGTGCCACCGTCGATTTGGGCTATGGCTACACCTTC. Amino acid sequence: CATVDLGYGYTF.

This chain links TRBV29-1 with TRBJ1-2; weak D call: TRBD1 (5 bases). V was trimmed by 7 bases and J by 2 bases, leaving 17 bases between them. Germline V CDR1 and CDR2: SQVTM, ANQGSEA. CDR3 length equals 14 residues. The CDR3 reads CSAAEGRINYGYTF. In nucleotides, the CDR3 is TGCAGCGCTGCGGAGGGACGGATAAACTATGGCTACACCTTC.

The CDR3 loop reads CASIAPGIGETQYF. The CDR3 bases are TGTGCCAGCATAGCCCCCGGTATCGGAGAGACCCAGTACTTC. The rearrangement links TRBV6-6 to TRBJ2-5; D is uncertain. The CDR3 spans 14 residues. Germline-derived CDR1 and CDR2 are MNHNY and SVGAGI (reference sequence). Between the trimmed V and J ends, which lost 7 bases and 4 bases, there was a span of 16 bases.

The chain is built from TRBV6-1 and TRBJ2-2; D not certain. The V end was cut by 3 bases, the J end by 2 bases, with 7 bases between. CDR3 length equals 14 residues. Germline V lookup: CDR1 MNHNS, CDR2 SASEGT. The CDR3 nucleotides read TGTGCCAGCAGTGATCTGGATAACACCGGGGAGCTGTTTTTT. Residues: CASSDLDNTGELFF.

The chain's CDR3 is CASSLAHNGELFF. The CDR3 bases are TGTGCCAGCAGCTTAGCTCACAACGGGGAGCTGTTTTTT. V is TRBV7-2 and J is TRBJ2-2; D unresolved. The CDR3 runs to 13 residues. Germline CDR1 SGHTA, CDR2 FQGNSA. Trimming shortened V by 0 bases and J by 7 bases, and 6 bases separated the two germline ends. The full variable domain, in which reference TRBV7-2 and TRBJ2-2 provide the parts outside the CDR3, is GAGVSQSPSNKVTEKGKDVELRCDPISGHTALYWYRQSLGQGLEFLIYFQGNSAPDKSGLPSDRFSAERTGGSVSTLTIQRTQQEDSAVYLCASSLAHNGELFFGEGSRLTVL.

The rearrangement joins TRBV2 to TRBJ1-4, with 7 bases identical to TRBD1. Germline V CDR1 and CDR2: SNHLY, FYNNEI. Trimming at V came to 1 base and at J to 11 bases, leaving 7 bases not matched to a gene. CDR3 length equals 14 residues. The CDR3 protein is CASSEEGARVKLFF. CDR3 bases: TGTGCCAGCAGTGAAGAGGGGGCGAGGGTTAAACTGTTTTTT.

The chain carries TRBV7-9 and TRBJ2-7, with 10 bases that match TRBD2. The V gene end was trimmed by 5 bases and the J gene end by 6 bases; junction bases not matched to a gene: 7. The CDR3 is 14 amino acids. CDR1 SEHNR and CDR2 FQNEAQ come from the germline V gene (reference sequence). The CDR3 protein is CASSRGAGGGEQYF. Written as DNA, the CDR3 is TGTGCCAGCAGCCGGGGAGCGGGAGGGGGCGAGCAGTACTTC.

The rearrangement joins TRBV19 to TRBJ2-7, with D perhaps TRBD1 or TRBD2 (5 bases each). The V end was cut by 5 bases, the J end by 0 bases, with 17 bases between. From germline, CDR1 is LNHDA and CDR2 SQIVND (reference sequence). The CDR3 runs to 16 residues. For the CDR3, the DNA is TGTGCCAGTAGTCCGGGACGTCTTATTCGCTCCTACGAGCAGTACTTC. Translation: CASSPGRLIRSYEQYF.

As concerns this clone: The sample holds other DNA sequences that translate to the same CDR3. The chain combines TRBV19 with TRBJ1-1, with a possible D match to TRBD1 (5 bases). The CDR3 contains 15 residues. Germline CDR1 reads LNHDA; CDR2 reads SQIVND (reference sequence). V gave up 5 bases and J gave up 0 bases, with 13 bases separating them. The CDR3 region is CASSPRGRMNTEAFF. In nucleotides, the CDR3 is TGTGCCAGTAGTCCGAGGGGAAGGATGAACACTGAAGCTTTCTTT.

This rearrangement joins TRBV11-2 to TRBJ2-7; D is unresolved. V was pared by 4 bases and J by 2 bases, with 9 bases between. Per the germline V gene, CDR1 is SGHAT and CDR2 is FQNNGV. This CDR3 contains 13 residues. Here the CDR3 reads CASSSETAYEQYF. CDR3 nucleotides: TGTGCCAGCAGCTCCGAAACAGCCTACGAGCAGTACTTC.

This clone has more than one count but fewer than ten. The CDR3 protein is CASSLEQNTEAFF. The CDR3 DNA follows: TGCGCCAGCAGCTTGGAACAGAACACTGAAGCTTTCTTT. The genes are TRBV5-1 and TRBJ1-1; D is undetermined. Per germline, CDR1 SGHRS and CDR2 YFSETQ. This CDR3 has 13 residues. The germline V and J ends were trimmed by 0 bases and 1 base, with 4 bases remaining between them.